Below, 7 T cell receptor beta chains from the same sample are listed, as sequenced in a study of T cells in Graves' hyperthyroidism and ophthalmopathy. Amplified TCR beta CDR3 regions derived from RNA transcripts. HTBI primers were the set used in a first-round RT-PCR of the TCR CDR3. MiXCR was run by TCRdb on the multiplex PCR reads, yielding one entry per CDR3 protein. Among hundreds of thousands of distinct CDR3 sequences, 17% were seen once, and the ten largest hold roughly 18%. The sample was blood. Receptor source: a woman younger than 35 with Graves' ophthalmopathy.

The table lists this clonotype with many counts. The chain recombines TRBV5-6 with TRBJ2-1; possibly TRBD1 for D (5 bases). From germline, CDR1 is SGHDT and CDR2 YYEEEE. The germline V and J ends were trimmed by 4 bases and 7 bases, with 27 bases remaining between them. The CDR3 contains 18 residues. The CDR3 DNA follows: TGTGCCAGCAGCACCTCCCCTAAGATGGCGATAAGGGGTAATGAGCAGTTCTTC. Its protein product is CASSTSPKMAIRGNEQFF.

The chain is built from TRBV7-3 and TRBJ2-3, with 8 bases identical to TRBD2. V shed 2 bases, J shed 4 bases, and the junction held 5 bases outside the gene matches. The CDR3 length is 15 residues. Germline loops: CDR1 SGHTA, CDR2 FQGTGA. CDR3 sequence: CASSLSGLVADTQYF. As DNA, the CDR3 is TGTGCCAGCAGCTTATCGGGACTAGTGGCAGATACGCAGTATTTT.

The CDR3 DNA follows: TGTGCCAGCAGTTACTCAATGAGGGCGAACACTGAAGCTTTCTTT. As protein: CASSYSMRANTEAFF. The chain carries TRBV6-2 or TRBV6-3 and TRBJ1-1; D unresolved. The CDR3 extends over 15 amino acids. Per the germline V gene, CDR1 is MNHEY and CDR2 is SVGEGT. V gave up 0 bases and J gave up 1 base, with 9 bases separating them.

This clonotype was found many times. The J gene is TRBJ2-7, the V gene TRBV7-2; the D call may be TRBD1 or TRBD2 (6 bases each). The CDR3 is made up of 14 amino acids. Germline V CDR1 and CDR2: SGHTA, FQGNSA. The germline V and J ends were trimmed by 2 bases and 3 bases, with 11 bases remaining between them. The CDR3 region has the DNA TGTGCCAGCAGCTTATACAGGGAGGTCTACGAGCAGTACTTC. Protein sequence: CASSLYREVYEQYF. The full variable domain, completed using reference TRBV7-2 and TRBJ2-7, is GAGVSQSPSNKVTEKGKDVELRCDPISGHTALYWYRQSLGQGLEFLIYFQGNSAPDKSGLPSDRFSAERTGGSVSTLTIQRTQQEDSAVYLCASSLYREVYEQYFGPGTRLTVT.

A note on this clonotype: Being one base from a much bigger clone, this may be a read error. The chain combines TRBV4-2 with TRBJ1-2; D not certain. CDR1 and CDR2 (germline): LGHNA, YNFKEQ. V shed 2 bases and J shed 3 bases, with 10 bases lying between them. The CDR3 loop spans 14 amino acids. CDR3 amino acids: CASSQCGFDYGYTF. The CDR3, as DNA: TGTGCCAGCAGCCAATGCGGCTTTGACTATGGCTACACCTTC.

This clonotype was detected ten times or more. CDR3 loop: CASSQIAGGDTDTQYF. DNA of the CDR3: TGTGCCAGCAGCCAAATAGCGGGAGGAGACACAGATACGCAGTATTTT. V usage is TRBV7-2 and J usage is TRBJ2-3; 10 bases are shared with TRBD2. Germline V gene sequence: CDR1 SGHTA, CDR2 FQGNSA. The CDR3 totals 16 residues. V gave up 5 bases and J gave up 2 bases; unmatched junction bases: 7.

This clonotype has a count of ten or more. V and J are TRBV3-1 and TRBJ1-2, with D perhaps TRBD1 (5 bases). CDR1 and CDR2 (germline): LGHDT, YNNKEL (reference sequence). This CDR3 region has 13 residues. Trimming shortened V by 1 base and J by 6 bases, and 9 bases separated the two germline ends. The CDR3, as DNA: TGTGCCAGCAGCCAAGCAGGGCGGGATGGCTACACCTTC. Translated: CASSQAGRDGYTF.